This T cell receptor (beta chain) was found in a study of cytomegalovirus exposure and HLA in healthy donors (dated by TCRdb to the late 2010s). A note on the overall study: According to an earlier analysis of a few hundred of the donors, about 179 million T cells yielded 117 million unique TCR beta sequences and more than 250 Gb of sequence data. About 280 gigabases of sequencing data and tens of millions of unique TCR sequences were included in an early release covering 550 to 800 HLA-typed donors. Of the 300 to 500 genotyped donors, less than 90% were placed in the genetic ancestry cluster associated with self-reported Caucasian donors. The study aimed to test whether cataloging public T cell receptors could reveal signatures of past pathogen exposure. The study used immunosequencing to profile the T cell repertoires of more than 650 subjects and linked those repertoires to cytomegalovirus serostatus. Besides the first cohort of approximately 710 subjects, a separate validation cohort made up of over 95 different subjects was used. To predict cytomegalovirus infection status, the study brought together high-throughput TCR immunosequencing, statistical association of individual TCRs with disease status, and machine learning. A later analysis re-analyzed previously published TCR beta repertoires from about 600 donors and added high-resolution HLA genotyping to study TCR occurrence patterns. In the later analysis, no new phenotypic data were used to find candidate immune exposures; instead, reliance was placed on TCR beta sequences and their occurrence across donors. In an earlier analysis of about 590 of the donors, high-throughput TCR beta sequencing was used to judge whether each TCR beta V gene segment behaved as functional or pseudogenic. Alongside the repertoire data, information on donor age, sex, ethnicity and CMV serostatus was compiled. In a later genetic analysis, genome-wide SNP genotypes for about 55% of the roughly 700 donors were used, and that subset was treated as a discovery cohort. All discovery cohort repertoires had been generated using a single sequencing platform. Both class I and class II loci were covered by HLA typing, at four-digit resolution. Typing coverage varied by locus: about 620-640 donors for A, B, C, DRB1 and DQB1; approximately 520 for DQA1; some 610 for DPA1; 450 to 480 for DPB1. Because of strong linkage in the cohort, roughly five DR-DQ haplotypes were treated as single units for association and clustering. On average, roughly 240,000 unique TCR beta nucleotide sequences were sequenced per donor among 398 genotyped donors of the cohort, with 15% to 20% of those sequences being non-productive. Study-level results and caveats: Because some donors lacked HLA typing at each locus, the association tests relied only on the typed subset. Several of the top co-occurrence clusters appeared to be linked to parvovirus B19, influenza, CMV and Epstein-Barr virus, according to a later analysis. In a later analysis, about 16,000 TCR beta sequences were associated with specific HLA alleles at a false discovery rate of 0.05. A later genetic analysis associated a missense DCLRE1C variant with V-gene and J-gene trimming of TCR beta chains, and an independent cohort replicated the association. When HLA alleles, especially DR and DQ, strongly co-occurred, attributing TCR associations to individual alleles was difficult. According to a later analysis, most CMV-associated TCR beta chains appeared to be HLA-restricted, and the HLA associations seemed to be driven largely by CMV exposure. In a later analysis, HLA-associated TCR beta chains showed more clonal expansion and lower generation probabilities than non-associated chains that were equally common. For the cohort, immune exposure information was limited to CMV serostatus. In an earlier analysis of about 550 of the donors, most TCR beta V segments were observed in productive rearrangements about 87% or about 30% of the time, broadly matching IMGT annotations. A few of the identified cytomegalovirus-associated TCR beta chains were confirmed in vitro to be specific for cytomegalovirus antigens. In the study, some 160 TCR beta chains were listed as associated with cytomegalovirus. Some IMGT-functional V segments, including TRBV6-2 and TRBV6-3, could not be told apart with the 87-base-pair reads, so those segments were excluded. Because counts were too low, more than 15 rarely observed V segments, including chromosome 9 orphons, were left out of the earlier analysis of several hundred of the donors. The presence/absence analyses assumed that sequencing depth was roughly uniform across donors, and that assumption may not be true. According to a later genetic analysis, donors in an Asian-associated ancestry cluster had fewer N-insertions in productive TCRs than the approximately 650-donor mean. A further reported finding was that TCR beta sequences accurately predicted the HLA-A and HLA-B alleles for most subjects in the first cohort. In a later analysis, the rate of TCR association differed among HLA loci, with DRB1 alleles having the most associated TCRs and HLA-C alleles having the fewest. The authors suggested that the approach could potentially be generalized to other disease states and immunological phenotypes. In this cohort, only TCR beta chains were sequenced, and detectable features were limited by the absence of alpha or paired-chain data. A cluster of highly shared sequence variants was judged likely to represent a technical artifact of the sequencing pipeline. Linkage disequilibrium might explain the correlated functional status among segregating V segments, but an unknown experimental factor could not be ruled out. The classifier was reported to diagnose cytomegalovirus status with high specificity and sensitivity in both the original and validation cohorts. Most TCR sequences were observed very rarely across donors, whereas some public TCRs were present in many individuals.

In total, approximately 610 healthy bone marrow donors made up the cohort. Cohort members were all nominally healthy when sampled, although unrecorded immune exposures were likely present. The donor tested CMV seropositive, placing the donor among the approximately 290 seropositive members of the cohort. Every donor gave a peripheral blood sample, and the peripheral blood mononuclear cells from that sample were used for TCR beta sequencing. Genomic DNA was extracted from the blood cell samples with the Qiagen DNeasy Blood Extraction Kit. Libraries were built with the immunoSEQ multiplex PCR assay. For the multiplex PCR, a mixture combining 60 forward primers for TCR Vbeta segments and 13 reverse primers for TCR Jbeta segments was used. The CDR3 region of rearranged TCR beta genes was amplified from genomic DNA with a multiplex PCR assay. The amplified TCR beta libraries were sequenced on the Illumina HiSeq System as 87-base-pair reads. In the original analysis: In a later analysis, 80 million or so unique TCR beta chains were counted across the 500 to 850 repertoires, and some 10 million of these chains were shared by at least two donors. Raw reads were error-corrected and collapsed into unique sequences with a nearest-neighbor algorithm that merged closely related sequences to remove PCR and sequencing errors. Alignment of CDR3 sequences to IMGT reference sequences was used to assign V, D and J gene segments. Each retained sequence needed at least a six-nucleotide match to both a V gene segment and a J gene segment. Rearrangements were called productive when the CDR3 lacked stop codons and stayed in frame with V and J; all others were non-productive. CDR3 was defined by IMGT convention, running from the second conserved V-encoded cysteine to the conserved J-encoded phenylalanine. The earlier analysis of 550 to 650 of the donors excluded any sequence lacking an unambiguous match to a single V gene segment. In an earlier analysis of a few hundred of the donors, V segments were called functional above 56.7% productive rearrangements and were called segregating when the between-donor standard deviation exceeded 5%. To diagnose cytomegalovirus status from the catalog of TCR beta chain sequences, a statistical classification framework was built. V and J gene assignment, in a later analysis, came from comparing TCR nucleotide sequences with IMGT/GENE-DB human TR gene sequences. A later analysis assigned CDR3 sequences and most-parsimonious VDJ recombination scenarios with the TCRdist pipeline. In a later analysis, every TCR beta chain was defined by the combination of its CDR3 amino acid sequence and its V-gene family, and reads without a unique V-gene family were dropped. To address suspected cross-contamination and a sequencing artifact, a later analysis removed roughly 640 highly shared, low-generation-probability nucleotide sequences. In a later analysis, a clonal expansion index was calculated for each public chain from normalized within-repertoire ranks of inferred template counts. A later analysis computed generation probabilities with a VDJ recombination model fitted to out-of-frame rearrangements, and checked the results against IGoR. A later analysis scored TCR-TCR, TCR-HLA and TCR-CMV co-occurrence with hypergeometric tests, applying a repertoire-size bias correction to TCR pairs. A later analysis estimated false discovery rates by permuting HLA or CMV assignments 20 times. In a later analysis, co-occurring TCRs were grouped using DBSCAN, with TCRdist sequence similarity added in when clustering inside HLA-allele-positive subsets. For co-occurrence clustering, repertoires with fewer than 30,000 or more than 120,000 public chains were excluded, along with four to six repertoires with anomalous nucleotide sharing. This immuneACCESS table, as held by TCRdb, lists in-frame sequences with V and J called but not all clones. Of the missing ones, under half trace to an unresolved V gene in checked studies; the others have no known cause. For V, J and clone size, that table is used; D and trimming come from the DNA. The sample records 100,000 to 150,000 clones, about four fifths of which are singletons. Over 3% of the sample rests with the top ten.

The CDR3 measures 11 amino acids from cysteine to phenylalanine. The CDR3 DNA has 33 bases and is translated from base 1. CDR1 and CDR2, per the germline V gene (reference sequence), are DFQATT and SNEGSKA. As regards this clone: Which antigen it targets is not known. Per-base quality was not reported, and no clone a single base away is much larger than it.

The chain is made from TRBV20-1 and TRBJ1-2, with 9 bases aligning to TRBD1. The sequenced sample was PBMCs. This receptor was taken from a woman aged 40 to 50 in good health and CMV-seropositive. The CDR3 region reads CSPTGGIDYTF. The nucleotide sequence is TGCAGCCCGACAGGGGGAATCGACTACACCTTC.